A single sample is the source of the 21 T cell receptor beta chains below, sequenced in a study of CD8+ T cells in alopecia areata. Treatment here: oral pan-JAK inhibitor, 5-10 mg twice daily. RNA extraction was followed by reverse transcription into cDNA, which acted as the sequencing template. Using immunoSEQ multiplex PCR, the repertoire was profiled, and TCRdb retains in-frame clones only, with some absent. The sample shows 120,000 to 150,000 clones, more than 85% of them seen only once. The sample consisted of CD8+ T cells sorted from blood, taken at week 4, from a patient treated with tofacitinib. The receptors stem from a human donor with alopecia areata.

This chain connects TRBV2 to TRBJ2-3, with a tentative D call TRBD1 (6 bases). Germline CDR1 is SNHLY and CDR2 is FYNNEI. The CDR3 runs 14 residues. Trimming shortened V by 7 bases and J by 2 bases, and 13 bases separated the two germline ends. CDR3 sequence (DNA): TGTGCCAGCATAGACGGACAGACCACAGATACGCAGTATTTT. The encoded protein is CASIDGQTTDTQYF. Together with reference TRBV2 and TRBJ2-3, the CDR3 gives the full variable domain: EPEVTQTPSHQVTQMGQEVILRCVPISNHLYFYWYRQILGQKVEFLVSFYNNEISEKSEIFDDQFSVERPDGSNFTLKIRSTKLEDSAMYFCASIDGQTTDTQYFGPGTRLTVL.

V and J are TRBV10-2 and TRBJ2-2; TRBD2 is a possible D gene (6 bases). The CDR3 is made up of 16 amino acids. Germline V lookup: CDR1 WSHSY, CDR2 SAAADI. V shed 4 bases and J shed 3 bases, with 15 bases lying between them. Written as DNA, the CDR3 is TGCGCCAGCAGTGGACTCCAGCGGGCCGACACCGGGGAGCTGTTTTTT. This encodes CASSGLQRADTGELFF.

The genes are TRBV7-9 and TRBJ2-7; D is possibly TRBD1 (5 bases). The V and J ends lost 6 bases and 6 bases respectively, with 12 bases between them. CDR1 is SEHNR and CDR2 is FQNEAQ in the germline V gene (reference sequence). The CDR3 is made up of 12 amino acids. The CDR3 sequence: CASRDQGAEQYF. The CDR3 DNA reads as TGTGCCAGCAGAGACCAAGGGGCCGAGCAGTACTTC. Full variable domain (remainder filled in from reference TRBV7-9 and TRBJ2-7): DTGVSQNPRHKITKRGQNVTFRCDPISEHNRLYWYRQTLGQGPEFLTYFQNEAQLEKSRLLSDRFSAERPKGSFSTLEIQRTEQGDSAMYLCASRDQGAEQYFGPGTRLTVT.

V and J are TRBV6-6 and TRBJ2-7, with 11 nucleotides matching TRBD2. V was clipped by 0 bases and J by 3 bases; unmatched bases: 4. The CDR3 totals 16 residues. CDR1 and CDR2 (germline): MNHNY, SVGAGI (reference sequence). The CDR3 DNA is TGTGCCAGCAGTTACTCTGTTACTAGCGGGAGCTACGAGCAGTACTTC. Residues: CASSYSVTSGSYEQYF.

V gene TRBV11-2 combines with J gene TRBJ2-7, with TRBD1 matching 8 bases. This CDR3 is 18 amino acids long. Germline V gene sequence: CDR1 SGHAT, CDR2 FQNNGV. V lost 11 bases and J lost 1; bases outside the gene matches: 22. This CDR3 reads CASAARPRWDRPSYEQYF. The CDR3 DNA reads TGTGCCTCAGCAGCACGACCGCGGTGGGACAGGCCGTCCTACGAGCAGTACTTC.

V usage is TRBV5-4 and J usage is TRBJ2-7; possible D gene TRBD1, 6 bases. The germline V gene encodes CDR1 SGHNT and CDR2 YYREEE (reference sequence). The CDR3 extends over 14 amino acids. V lost 4 bases to trimming and J lost 2 bases, with 13 bases between them. CDR3 DNA: TGTGCCAGCAGCCCCTCCAGGACAGCCTACGAGCAGTACTTC. Translation gives CASSPSRTAYEQYF.

The rearrangement links TRBV10-3 to TRBJ2-3; 11 nucleotides line up with TRBD2. The J segment lost 4 bases and the V segment lost 11 bases, leaving 8 bases of the junction unmatched. Per germline, CDR1 ENHRY and CDR2 SYGVKD. The CDR3 totals 14 residues. CDR3 sequence (DNA): TGTGCCGCCACTAGCGGGAGCAGCGCAGATACGCAGTATTTT. Translated, it gives CAATSGSSADTQYF.

V and J are TRBV7-2 and TRBJ1-5; no firm D call. CDR1 is SGHTA, CDR2 FQGNSA, per germline. The ends were cut back, 3 bases at V and 0 bases at J, with 9 bases in the middle. The CDR3 extends over 15 amino acids. In nucleotides, the CDR3 is TGTGCCAGCAGCTTCGGGGTGTATAGCAATCAGCCCCAGCATTTT. Residues: CASSFGVYSNQPQHF.

The chain is built from TRBV29-1 and TRBJ2-3; TRBD1 matches 9 bases. The V gene's germline CDR1 is SQVTM and CDR2 ANQGSEA. V dropped 6 bases and J dropped 7; count of bases not matched to a gene: 8. CDR3 length: 13 amino acids. CDR3 DNA: TGCAGCGTCGTCCGGGACAGGGTGCATACGCAGTATTTT. As protein: CSVVRDRVHTQYF.

This chain joins TRBV7-9 and TRBJ2-7, with no clear D. The germline CDR1 and CDR2 sequences are SEHNR and FQNEAQ (reference sequence). Trimming pared 4 bases from V and 2 bases from J, leaving 6 bases between. This CDR3 comprises 12 residues. The CDR3 loop reads CASSSQAYEQYF. CDR3 DNA sequence: TGTGCCAGCAGCTCCCAGGCCTACGAGCAGTACTTC.

The chain employs TRBV13 and TRBJ2-1; 11 positions match TRBD2. Trimming cost V 5 bases and J 7 bases; bases outside gene matches: 4. This CDR3 has 14 amino acids. The V gene's germline CDR1 is PRHDT and CDR2 FYEKMQ (reference sequence). The CDR3 coding sequence is TGTGCCAGCAGCGGGCGACTAGCGGGGAATGAGCAGTTCTTC. It is translated as CASSGRLAGNEQFF.

This clone was recorded only once. In the same sample, other DNA sequences code for this CDR3. The chain links TRBV5-1 to TRBJ2-1; 15 bases line up with TRBD2. The CDR3 is made up of 18 amino acids. The germline V gene has CDR1 SGHRS and CDR2 YFSETQ. Unmatched junction bases numbered 7, after V lost 4 bases and J lost 2 bases. The CDR3 loop reads CASSMAGLAGGPYNEQFF. In nucleotides, the CDR3 is TGCGCCAGCAGCATGGCGGGACTAGCGGGAGGTCCCTACAATGAGCAGTTCTTC. Full variable domain (remainder filled in from reference TRBV5-1 and TRBJ2-1): KAGVTQTPRYLIKTRGQQVTLSCSPISGHRSVSWYQQTPGQGLQFLFEYFSETQRNKGNFPGRFSGRQFSNSRSEMNVSTLELGDSALYLCASSMAGLAGGPYNEQFFGPGTRLTVL.

J is TRBJ2-5 and V is TRBV27; D unclear. CDR1 and CDR2 from the germline V gene are MNHEY and SMNVEV (reference sequence). CDR3 length: 14 residues. Trimming pared 6 bases from V and 2 bases from J, leaving 13 bases between. The CDR3 coding sequence is TGTGCCAGCAGGACCCTGGACGGACAAGAGACCCAGTACTTC. Residues: CASRTLDGQETQYF.

This chain uses TRBV7-9 with TRBJ1-5; no definite D call. This CDR3 region has 14 residues. V lost 4 bases to trimming and J lost 2 bases, with 9 bases between them. Per germline, CDR1 SEHNR and CDR2 FQNEAQ (reference sequence). The CDR3 DNA reads TGTGCCAGCAGCTCTTCCACGGGCAATCAGCCCCAGCATTTT. This gives the protein CASSSSTGNQPQHF.

The chain couples TRBV27 to TRBJ1-5; D remains unclear. V lost 3 bases, J lost 1 base, and 1 base lay in between. Looked up from germline, CDR1 is MNHEY and CDR2 is SMNVEV (reference sequence). The CDR3 sequence is 12 residues long. The CDR3 protein is CASSFSNQPQHF. The CDR3 coding sequence is TGTGCCAGCAGTTTCAGCAATCAGCCCCAGCATTTT.

This CDR3 reads CASSQDLFQGAYNEQFF. The CDR3 nucleotides are TGCGCCAGCAGCCAAGATCTCTTTCAGGGGGCGTACAATGAGCAGTTCTTC. This rearrangement joins TRBV4-1 to TRBJ2-1; 8 nucleotides line up with TRBD1. CDR1 MGHRA and CDR2 YSYEKL come from the germline V gene. The CDR3 sequence is 17 residues long. V was pared by 0 bases and J by 4 bases, with 8 bases of the junction left unmatched.

V gene TRBV2 combines with J gene TRBJ2-7; 11 bases are a match to TRBD2. Germline V CDR1 and CDR2: SNHLY, FYNNEI. V gave up 3 bases and J gave up 4 bases; unmatched junction bases: 11. The CDR3 is 17 amino acids. DNA for the CDR3: TGTGCCAGCAGTGACTTGACTAGCGGGACCCTAAGGTACGAGCAGTACTTC. This codes for CASSDLTSGTLRYEQYF.

The chain couples TRBV7-3 to TRBJ2-3; D gene uncertain. The V gene's germline CDR1 is SGHTA and CDR2 FQGTGA. This CDR3 region has 15 residues. Trimming shortened V by 2 bases and J by 0 bases, and 9 bases separated the two germline ends. The CDR3, as DNA: TGTGCCAGCAGCTTAGAGATAGGGAGCACAGATACGCAGTATTTT. It yields the protein CASSLEIGSTDTQYF.

The sample holds one count of this clone. The chain joins TRBV7-2 to TRBJ2-4, with D tentatively TRBD2 (6 bases). V dropped 3 bases and J dropped 0 bases, with 12 bases sitting between them. Germline lookup yields CDR1 SGHTA and CDR2 FQGNSA. This CDR3 has 16 amino acids. The CDR3: CASSLMAGLAKNIQYF. CDR3 bases: TGTGCCAGCAGCTTGATGGCGGGGTTAGCCAAAAACATTCAGTACTTC.

The gene calls are TRBV30 and TRBJ2-1; D is possibly TRBD1 (5 bases). The CDR3 consists of 14 residues. Per germline, CDR1 GTSNPN and CDR2 SVGIG (reference sequence). Trimming shortened V by 3 bases and J by 1 base, and 10 bases separated the two germline ends. The CDR3 DNA sequence: TGTGCCTGGAGGGGGCCCTCTTCCTACAATGAGCAGTTCTTC. Amino acid sequence: CAWRGPSSYNEQFF.

This chain joins TRBV30 and TRBJ2-2; 8 bases fit TRBD2. CDR1 is GTSNPN and CDR2 is SVGIG in the germline V gene (reference sequence). The CDR3 covers 15 residues. The V and J ends lost 3 bases and 7 bases, in that order; junction bases with no gene match: 10. The chain's CDR3 is CAWRVLSGSGGELFF. In nucleotides, the CDR3 is TGTGCCTGGAGGGTCTTAAGCGGGAGTGGCGGGGAGCTGTTTTTT.